Listed below are T cell receptor beta chains from one sample, sequenced in a study of blood T cell repertoires in COVID-19. The table came from immunoSEQ multiplex PCR; TCRdb's copy has only in-frame clones and leaves some out. The sample gives 190,000 or so clones, around 87% of which show up once; 2.9% is in the top ten. The source material was peripheral blood. These receptors were obtained from a woman aged 30 to 39 with active or convalescent COVID-19. Each CDR3 is given with its conserved first and last residue. A D gene is named only where the DNA matches it firmly. Rows may omit the clone size; those that give it use once, few, many or a size class.

d_call: TRBD1
clone_size: NA
v_call: TRBV18
j_call: TRBJ1-2
cdr3_nt: TGTGCCAGCTCACCAAGACAGGGGGCGGACTATGGCTACACCTTC
cdr3_aa: CASSPRQGADYGYTF

d_call: TRBD2
clone_size: NA
v_call: TRBV7-2
j_call: TRBJ2-7
cdr3_nt: TGTGCCAGCAGCTTAATGGCGGGAGGGCCCTACGAGCAGTACTTC
cdr3_aa: CASSLMAGGPYEQYF

d_call: NA
clone_size: NA
v_call: TRBV23-1
j_call: TRBJ1-4
cdr3_nt: TGCGCCAGCAGTCTTCTTCCCGGGGGTAGGAATGAAAAACTGTTTTTT
cdr3_aa: CASSLLPGGRNEKLFF

d_call: TRBD1
clone_size: NA
v_call: TRBV7-2
j_call: TRBJ1-2
cdr3_nt: TGTGCCAGCAAACCTCGACCGACAGGGTCTATGGGCTACACCTTC
cdr3_aa: CASKPRPTGSMGYTF

d_call: TRBD1
clone_size: NA
v_call: TRBV29-1
j_call: TRBJ2-7
cdr3_nt: TGCAGCGTTGAAGCCTGGACAGGGGGCCACGAGCAGTACTTC
cdr3_aa: CSVEAWTGGHEQYF

d_call: NA
clone_size: once
v_call: TRBV12-3/TRBV12-4
j_call: TRBJ1-4
cdr3_nt: TGTGCCAGCAGTCCCTCAGGTGAAAAACTGTTTTTT
cdr3_aa: CASSPSGEKLFF

d_call: NA
clone_size: NA
v_call: TRBV12-3/TRBV12-4
j_call: TRBJ1-5
cdr3_nt: TGTGCCAGCAGTTTTAATAGCAATCAGCCCCAGCATTTT
cdr3_aa: CASSFNSNQPQHF

d_call: TRBD1
clone_size: NA
v_call: TRBV5-1
j_call: TRBJ2-7
cdr3_nt: TGCGCCAGCAGCTCCGGGACAGGCTCCTACGAGCAGTACTTC
cdr3_aa: CASSSGTGSYEQYF

d_call: NA
clone_size: NA
v_call: TRBV7-2
j_call: TRBJ1-6
cdr3_nt: TGTGCCAGCAGCCCGCTCAGACAGCATACTTCACCCCTCCACTTT
cdr3_aa: CASSPLRQHTSPLHF

d_call: TRBD2
clone_size: NA
v_call: TRBV29-1
j_call: TRBJ2-3
cdr3_nt: TGCAGCGTTGAATTGTTGAAGCGGGGGAGGTATTTT
cdr3_aa: CSVELLKRGRYF

d_call: NA
clone_size: NA
v_call: TRBV11-1
j_call: TRBJ2-2
cdr3_nt: TGTGCCAGCAGCTTAGTACTGGCCGGGGAGCTGTTTTTT
cdr3_aa: CASSLVLAGELFF